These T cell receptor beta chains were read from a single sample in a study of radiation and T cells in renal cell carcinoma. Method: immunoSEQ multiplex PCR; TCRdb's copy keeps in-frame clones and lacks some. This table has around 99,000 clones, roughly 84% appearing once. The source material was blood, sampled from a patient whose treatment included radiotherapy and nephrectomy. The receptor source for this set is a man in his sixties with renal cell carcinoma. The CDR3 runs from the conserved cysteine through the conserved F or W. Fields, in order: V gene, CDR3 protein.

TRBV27,CASSLGQGTPEAFF
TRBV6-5,CASSYSMREIGNEQYF
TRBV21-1,CASSPPTGASDEQYF
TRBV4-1,CASSHILAGGPIQETQYF
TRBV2,CASDRTETQYF
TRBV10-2,CASSERDGTGELFF
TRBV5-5,CASSFVPGQGGETQYF
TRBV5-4,CASSLGHANTGELFF
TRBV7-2,CASSLARGQGKGYTF
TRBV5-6,CASSLGTSGMNTGELFF
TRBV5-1,CASSLALPGAEGYTF
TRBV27,CASRLTSGTTDTQYF
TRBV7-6,CASSSHRGIGDNEQFF
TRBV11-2,CASSLGQGANTEAFF
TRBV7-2,CASSLDLNTDTQYF
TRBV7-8,CASRQQGISGNTIYF
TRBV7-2,CASTPGAGNSYEQYF
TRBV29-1,CSVVLRQNYGYTF
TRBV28,CASSDAGGNQPQHF
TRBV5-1,CASSPGQGATGELFF
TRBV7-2,CASSGTSGNVWETQYF
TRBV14,CASSRLAAPHEQYF
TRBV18,CASSQPYSNQPQHF
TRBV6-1,CASSDLDRPQRETQYF
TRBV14,CASSQDRFGARVTSQYF
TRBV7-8,CASSFDRATYNEQFF
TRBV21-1,CAGLIGTTLYEQYF
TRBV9,CASSVVAGGYEQYF
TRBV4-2,CASSQGGSLEDEQFF
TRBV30,CAWSVGSTALDKEQFF
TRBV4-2,CASSQDWREKSQYF
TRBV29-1,CSVEGRTGYEQYF
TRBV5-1,CASSLVGGSQETQYF